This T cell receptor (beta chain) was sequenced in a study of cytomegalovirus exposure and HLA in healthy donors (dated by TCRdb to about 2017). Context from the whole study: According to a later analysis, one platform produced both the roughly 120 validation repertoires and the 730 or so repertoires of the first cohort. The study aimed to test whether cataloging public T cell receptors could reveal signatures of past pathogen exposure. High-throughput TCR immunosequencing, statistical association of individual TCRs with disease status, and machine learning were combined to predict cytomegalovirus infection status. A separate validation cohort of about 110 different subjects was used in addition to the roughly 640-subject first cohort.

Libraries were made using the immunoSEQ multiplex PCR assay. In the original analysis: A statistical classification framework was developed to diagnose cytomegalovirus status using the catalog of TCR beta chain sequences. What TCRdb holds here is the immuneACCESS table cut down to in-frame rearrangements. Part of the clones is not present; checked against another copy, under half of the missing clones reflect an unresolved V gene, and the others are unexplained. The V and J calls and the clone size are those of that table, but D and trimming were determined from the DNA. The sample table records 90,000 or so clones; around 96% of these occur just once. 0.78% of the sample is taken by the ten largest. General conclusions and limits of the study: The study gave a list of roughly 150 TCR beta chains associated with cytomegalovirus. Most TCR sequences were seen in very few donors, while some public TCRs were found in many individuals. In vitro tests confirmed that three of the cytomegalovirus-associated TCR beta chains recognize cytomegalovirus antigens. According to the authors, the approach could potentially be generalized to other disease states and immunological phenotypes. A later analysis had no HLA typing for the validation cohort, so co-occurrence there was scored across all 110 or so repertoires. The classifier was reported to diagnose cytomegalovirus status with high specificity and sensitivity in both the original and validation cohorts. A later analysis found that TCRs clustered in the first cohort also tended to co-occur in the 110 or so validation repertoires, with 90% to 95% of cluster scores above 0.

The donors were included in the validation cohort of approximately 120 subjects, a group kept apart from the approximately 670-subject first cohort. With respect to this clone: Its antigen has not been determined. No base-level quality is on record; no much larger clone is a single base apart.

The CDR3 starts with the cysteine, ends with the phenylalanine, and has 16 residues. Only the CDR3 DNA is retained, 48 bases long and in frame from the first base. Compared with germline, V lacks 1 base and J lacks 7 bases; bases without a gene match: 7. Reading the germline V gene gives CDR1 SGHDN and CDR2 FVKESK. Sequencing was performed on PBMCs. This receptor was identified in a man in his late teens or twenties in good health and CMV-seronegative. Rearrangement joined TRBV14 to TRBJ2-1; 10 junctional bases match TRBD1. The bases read TGTGCCAGCAGCCAAGGGGGACAGGGGATTTGGAATGAGCAGTTCTTC. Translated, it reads CASSQGGQGIWNEQFF.